This T cell receptor (beta chain) was identified during a study of CD8 T cells in ankylosing spondylitis. Study-wide points: Disease-linked clones were found to be CD8+ and relatively rare in peripheral blood. Within matched ankylosing spondylitis synovial fluid, disease-linked clones were reportedly significantly enriched. Made up of about eight highly homologous variants, a TCR beta motif appeared characteristic of ankylosing spondylitis blood.

As the method for making TCR beta libraries, quantitative 5'-RACE with molecular barcodes was used. TCRdb reprocessed the 5' RACE reads via MiXCR and lists one record per CDR3 protein. The sample lists about 840,000 distinct CDR3 sequences, approximately 10% occurring once. Regarding this clonotype: Antigen specificity is unknown.

Input material: blood, either unsorted or a sorted T cell fraction (not recorded which). The TCR comes from a male donor with ankylosing spondylitis.

CDR3 coding DNA: TGTGCCACCAGTGAGGGGACAGGGCCGGTTGGCTACACCTTC. Protein sequence: CATSEGTGPVGYTF. This sequence joins TRBV24-1 and TRBJ1-2; 9 bases are a match to TRBD1. V dropped 4 bases and J dropped 7; count of bases not matched to a gene: 6. The CDR3 loop spans 14 amino acids. Germline CDR1 is KGHDR and CDR2 is SFDVKD.